This T cell receptor (beta chain) was retrieved from a study of metastatic and nonmetastatic thyroid tumors. Study-level background: Across peripheral blood and tumor or nodule tissue samples taken from malignant and benign thyroid patients, the repertoires were compared with one another. Notes on the study in general: TCR beta diversity was reportedly significantly higher in malignant thyroid tumors than benign nodules, in blood and tumor.

The germline V and J ends were trimmed by 4 bases and 4 bases, with 10 bases remaining between them. The CDR3 runs to 13 residues. Germline V gene sequence: CDR1 LNHDA, CDR2 SQIVND (reference sequence). This clone has a handful of counts. Its antigen is as yet unknown. Study processing details: The study's classifier, a distant-metastasis tool for papillary thyroid cancer, was built using CDR3 differences across clinicopathological groups. TCRdb reanalyzed the PCR reads via MiXCR. The V and J calls come from TCRdb's annotation, not from the publication. The sample lists tens of thousands of clones, about a third occurring once. No treatment of any kind had been given to any patient before thyroid surgery.

The receptor's source is a female donor with papillary thyroid cancer or a benign thyroid nodule (not recorded which). Some clones in this sample may be carry-over from other donors' samples. Input material: tumor tissue. V and J are TRBV19 and TRBJ1-2, with D uncertain. The CDR3 nucleotides are TGTGCCAGTAGTACGGAGAGGAGCTATGGCTACACCTTC. This translates into CASSTERSYGYTF.